Only a few counts were recorded for the clone carrying this T cell receptor (beta chain). What it recognizes is unknown. This entry is derived from a study of T cells after yellow fever vaccination. Conversion of TCR transcripts into cDNA relied on 5'RACE template switching, which added a universal primer site and UMIs. TCRdb ran MiXCR on the 5' RACE reads and lists one entry per CDR3 protein. The sample contains 250,000 or so distinct CDR3 sequences, 6.9% of which appear only once. V shed 7 bases and J 2 bases; nucleotides not matched to a gene: 5. The CDR3 length is 14 residues. Regarding the study as a whole: Post-booster reappearance was seen for most primary-vaccination clones (96% CD4, around 90% CD8).

This material consisted of CD4+ T cells sorted from PBMCs, taken 15 days after the yellow fever booster vaccination. This TCR was recovered from a young man who received the YFV17D yellow fever vaccine. The chain is built from TRBV12-3 or TRBV12-4 and TRBJ2-7; 10 bases map to TRBD2. The CDR3, as DNA: TGTGCCAGCAATGCGGGACTAGCGACCTACGAGCAGTACTTC. Amino acids: CASNAGLATYEQYF.